This T cell receptor (beta chain) was sequenced for a study of cytomegalovirus exposure and HLA in healthy donors. Study background: There were 90 million to 140 million unique TCR beta sequences, drawn from 150 million to 200 million T cells, in an earlier analysis. Study-wide results and caveats: A later analysis by the authors found several of the most significant clusters apparently linked to common viral pathogens. The likely origin of a cluster of highly shared sequence variants was a sequencing artifact.

Germline loops: CDR1 SQVTM, CDR2 ANQGSEA. This CDR3 spans 13 amino acids. V lost 6 bases and J lost 0, with 6 bases in between. Donors were nominally healthy when sampled, though unrecorded immune exposures were likely. Primers: 60 Vbeta forward and 13 Jbeta reverse. Sequenced by immunoSEQ multiplex PCR; TCRdb stores in-frame clones only, minus some. The data contain under 200,000 clones, roughly 80% of them seen just once; the ten biggest clones take up roughly 1%. As concerns this clone: Antigen specificity is unknown.

This chain links TRBV29-1 with TRBJ2-6, with D unresolved. Sequenced: PBMCs. The receptor's source is a man aged 25 to 40 in good health and CMV-seronegative. The CDR3 reads CSVQDSGANVLTF. Here the CDR3 DNA reads TGCAGCGTACAAGACTCTGGGGCCAACGTCCTGACTTTC.